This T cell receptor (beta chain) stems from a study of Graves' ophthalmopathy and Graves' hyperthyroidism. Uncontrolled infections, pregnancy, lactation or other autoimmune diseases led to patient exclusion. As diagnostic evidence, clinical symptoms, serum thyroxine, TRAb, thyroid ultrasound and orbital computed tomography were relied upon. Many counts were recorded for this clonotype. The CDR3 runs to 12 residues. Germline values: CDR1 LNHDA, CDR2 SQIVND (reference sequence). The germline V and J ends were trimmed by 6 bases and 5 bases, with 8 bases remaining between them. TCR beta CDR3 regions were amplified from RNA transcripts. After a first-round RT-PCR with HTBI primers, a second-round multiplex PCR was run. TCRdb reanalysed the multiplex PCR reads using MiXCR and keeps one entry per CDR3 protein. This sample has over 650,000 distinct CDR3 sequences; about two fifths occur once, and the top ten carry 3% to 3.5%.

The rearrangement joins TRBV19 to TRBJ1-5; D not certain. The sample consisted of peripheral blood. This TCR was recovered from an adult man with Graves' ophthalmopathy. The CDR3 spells CASRNSYQPQHF. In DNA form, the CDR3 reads TGTGCCAGTAGGAACAGCTATCAGCCCCAGCATTTT.